The TCR beta chain described here comes from a study of T cells in Graves' hyperthyroidism and ophthalmopathy. This CDR3 is built from 16 residues. The V gene's germline CDR1 is MNHEY and CDR2 SVGEGT. V was shortened by 0 bases and J by 5 bases, with 14 bases between the two germline ends. The source material, RNA transcripts, was used to amplify TCR beta CDR3 regions. With the HTBI primer set, the TCR CDR3 went through a first round of RT-PCR. TCRdb reanalysed the multiplex PCR reads using MiXCR and keeps one entry per CDR3 protein. The table has approximately 640,000 distinct CDR3 sequences, about a sixth seen once; the top ten hold 3% to 4%. This clonotype was recorded many times.

This clonotype was obtained from a woman in her 30s with Graves' hyperthyroidism. The sample comprised blood. J is TRBJ2-1 and V is TRBV6-2 or TRBV6-3, with a tentative D call TRBD2 (5 bases). CDR3 in DNA: TGTGCCAGCAGTTACTCGATTAGGGAGCCCAACAATGAGCAGTTCTTC. Translating gives CASSYSIREPNNEQFF.